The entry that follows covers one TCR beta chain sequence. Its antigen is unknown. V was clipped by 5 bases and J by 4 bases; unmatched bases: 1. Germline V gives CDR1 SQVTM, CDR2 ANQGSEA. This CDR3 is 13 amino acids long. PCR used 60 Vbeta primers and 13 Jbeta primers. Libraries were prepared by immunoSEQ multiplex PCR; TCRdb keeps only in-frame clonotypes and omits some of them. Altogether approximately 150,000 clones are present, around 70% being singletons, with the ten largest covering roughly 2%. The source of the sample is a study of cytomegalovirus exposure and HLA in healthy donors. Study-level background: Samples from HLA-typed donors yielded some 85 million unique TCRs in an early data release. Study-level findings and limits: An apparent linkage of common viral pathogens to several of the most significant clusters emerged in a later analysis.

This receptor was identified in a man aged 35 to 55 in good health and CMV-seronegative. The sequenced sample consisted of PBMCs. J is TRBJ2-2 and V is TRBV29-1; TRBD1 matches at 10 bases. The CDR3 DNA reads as TGCAGCGTTCGGGACAGGGGCACCGGGGAGCTGTTTTTT. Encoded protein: CSVRDRGTGELFF.